This T cell receptor (beta chain) was documented in a study of cytomegalovirus exposure and HLA in healthy donors. V gave up 0 bases and J gave up 2 bases, with 17 bases separating them. This CDR3 contains 17 residues. Concerning this clone: Antigen unknown.

PCR amplification relied on 60 Vbeta primers (plus 13 Jbeta primers). Profiling relied on immunoSEQ multiplex PCR, and the TCRdb table lists in-frame clones only, not all of them. The sample consists of about 190,000 clones, approximately 81% of them appearing once. Study-wide points: Researchers reported in a later analysis that common viral pathogens appeared linked to several top clusters. A later analysis linked a missense DCLRE1C variant to TCR beta V- and J-gene trimming.

What was sequenced was PBMCs. The receptor's source is a male donor in good health and CMV-seronegative. The V gene is TRBV5-3, the J gene TRBJ2-5; D is uncertain. TRBV5-3 is an ORF, and what it does is uncertain. The CDR3 here is CARSLVRSLEIQETQYF. The CDR3 DNA sequence: TGTGCCAGAAGCTTGGTTCGGTCCCTAGAGATACAAGAGACCCAGTACTTC.